The T cell receptor (beta chain) under discussion was sequenced for a study of blood T cell repertoires in COVID-19. For the study at large: Spain, Italy and the United States supplied samples that represented acute and convalescent COVID-19. Nucleic acid was either cDNA or gDNA, and it came from T cells, B-cell-depleted T cells, or PBMCs.

The sample holds one count of this clone. In the original workflow: Estimates of nucleated cell counts were drawn from the amplification of reference gene primers. Sequencing used immunoSEQ multiplex PCR; TCRdb keeps in-frame clones, though not all of them. That table gives V, J and clone size, and the DNA gave D and trimming. Of over 110,000 clones detected, 80% to 85% appear once; the ten largest clones hold about 7.5%. What was sequenced was peripheral blood. This TCR derives from a human donor in a cohort sampled during active COVID-19.

CDR3 sequence (DNA): TGTGCCAGCCGACAAGGATACAGGGAGAACACTGAAGCTTTCTTT. Its protein is CASRQGYRENTEAFF. The chain has TRBV19 and TRBJ1-1, with D maybe TRBD1 (6 bases). V gave up 9 bases and J gave up 1 base, with 18 bases separating them. The CDR3 loop spans 15 amino acids. From germline, CDR1 is LNHDA and CDR2 SQIVND (reference sequence).